Detailed here is one T cell receptor (beta chain). Its target is not known. The V segment lost 8 bases and the J segment 5 bases; nucleotides outside the gene matches: 6. The germline V gene has CDR1 MDHEN and CDR2 SYDVKM. The CDR3 spans 12 residues. This entry is derived from a study of cytomegalovirus exposure and HLA in healthy donors. Study-wide context: There were 90 million to 140 million unique TCR beta sequences, drawn from about 180 million T cells, in an earlier analysis.

As for the donors, each was a healthy bone marrow donor. The PCR had 60 Vbeta and 13 Jbeta primers. TCRdb's copy holds only in-frame clones and misses some; the assay was immunoSEQ multiplex PCR. The sample contains about 140,000 clones, 70% to 85% of which appear only once. Notes on the study in general: Reports credit the classifier with highly specific, highly sensitive diagnosis of cytomegalovirus status. A highly shared variant cluster was judged a likely technical artifact.

The sequence derives from a woman between 35 and 50 years old in good health and CMV-seronegative. The sequenced sample was PBMCs. V and J are TRBV28 and TRBJ2-7, with 7 bases that match TRBD2. The CDR3 is CASQRGRNEQYF. DNA for the CDR3: TGTGCCAGCCAGCGGGGTAGGAACGAGCAGTACTTC.